This TCR beta chain was documented in a study of T cell responses to AZD1222 COVID-19 vaccine. Study results and limitations: Within unmutated variant regions lay the reported targets of nearly half of spike-specific TCRs. Donors in the cohort were predominantly white British and more often female, and clonal diversity was possibly underestimated.

About this clone: Its specificity is unknown.

The method was immunoSEQ multiplex PCR; TCRdb's version includes in-frame clones alone and lacks a portion of them. The table shows some 110,000 clones, with nearly 95% occurring only once. This CDR3 comprises 16 residues. Deletions cut 2 bases from V and 7 bases from J, with 18 bases between. CDR1 is SGHAT and CDR2 is FQNNGV in the germline V gene. This receptor was obtained from an adult in good health. The source was peripheral blood, collected on day 0 of AZD1222 vaccination. The V call is TRBV11-2, the J call TRBJ2-1, with D maybe TRBD2 (5 bases). CDR3 DNA sequence: TGTGCCAGCAGCTTACTATTAAGCGGACCTGGGAATGAGCAGTTCTTC. It yields the protein CASSLLLSGPGNEQFF.